This T cell receptor (beta chain) is drawn from a study of T cell changes during pregnancy in multiple sclerosis. The CDR3 totals 11 residues. Assay: immunoSEQ multiplex PCR; the TCRdb copy retains only in-frame clones and omits some. Here the sample spans about 42,000 clones, approximately 92% being singletons. The material was CD4+ T cells from peripheral blood mononuclear cells, obtained in the second trimester of pregnancy. This receptor was obtained from a female donor in good health, enrolled as a control in a pregnancy study. The V and J genes are TRBV21-1 and TRBJ1-2. TRBV21-1 is termed a pseudogene. The CDR3 is CASSPSYGYTF. CDR3 coding DNA: TGTGCCAGCAGCCCTTCCTATGGCTACACCTTC.